The source of this TCR beta chain is a study of blood T cells in healthy people across ages. V lost 1 base and J lost 9, with 4 bases in between. The CDR3 totals 11 residues. Germline V gives CDR1 SGHRS, CDR2 YFSETQ. The second PCR ran about 6 to 12 cycles with a sample-barcoded 5' primer and J-beta primers. TCRdb used MiXCR to reprocess the 5' RACE reads, holding one entry per CDR3 protein. Found here are 910,000 or so distinct CDR3 sequences, roughly 51% of them singletons; the top ten hold around a fifth. The TCR sequence derives from a woman aged 55-69 years in good health. This sequence joins TRBV5-1 and TRBJ2-2, with D unclear. The sample consisted of blood. The CDR3 region has the DNA TGCGCCAGCAGCTTGTTTCGGGAGCTGTTTTTT. Translating gives CASSLFRELFF.